This T cell receptor (beta chain) was documented in a study of cytomegalovirus exposure and HLA in healthy donors. Primers for the PCR totalled 60 Vbeta and 13 Jbeta. Assay: immunoSEQ multiplex PCR; the TCRdb copy retains only in-frame clones and omits some. The repertoire has approximately 190,000 clones, 87% of them found once; the top ten carry around 0.99%. To note about this clone: Its target is unknown.

The CDR3 length is 16 residues. The germline V and J ends were trimmed by 5 bases and 5 bases, with 20 bases remaining between them. Germline V gene data show CDR1 as SEHNR and CDR2 as FQNEAQ (reference sequence). Study-wide points: An analysis that came later showed most CMV-associated TCR beta chains appearing HLA-restricted.

The receptor comes from a boy younger than 10 in good health and CMV-seronegative. This chain links TRBV7-9 with TRBJ2-3, with D perhaps TRBD1 (6 bases). The specimen sequenced was PBMCs. The CDR3 nucleotides read TGTGCCAGCAGCGGGGGCCCCGAGCTATCTAGAGATACGCAGTATTTT. The encoded protein is CASSGGPELSRDTQYF.